This T cell receptor beta chain stems from a study of shared clonotypes between healthy human individuals. Germline loops: CDR1 GTSNPN, CDR2 SVGIG (reference sequence). V shed 3 bases and J shed 4 bases, with 13 bases lying between them. There are 14 residues in the CDR3. Clones were read by immunoSEQ multiplex PCR, and TCRdb kept only the in-frame ones, dropping some. Of roughly 2,300,000 clones listed, approximately 90% are singletons. The sequencing sample was made of naive CD4+ T cells from PBMCs. Documented subset: CD45RA+ positively selected. The chain joins TRBV30 to TRBJ1-3; D is possibly TRBD1 (5 bases). This clonotype was sampled from a man aged 18 to 35 in good health. Some clones in this sample may be carry-over from other donors' samples. The CDR3 DNA reads as TGTGCCTGGAGGGTACGGAGGGACGGAAACACCATATATTTT. It encodes CAWRVRRDGNTIYF.